This T cell receptor beta chain emerged from a study of shared clonotypes between healthy human individuals. Across the study: There were three CD4 naive, three CD4 memory, two CD8 naive and one CD8 memory plates per donor.

Study observations and caveats: Clonotype sharing among the donors was expected to vary with sequencing depth.

Regarding this clone: The antigen is not known. This sample also contains other DNA sequences that code for the same CDR3.

Naive CD8 cells lacked CD45RO, underwent positive selection for CCR7 and left out terminally differentiated effector memory CD45RA+ cells. The data were produced by immunoSEQ multiplex PCR, yet TCRdb's version contains in-frame clones alone and is incomplete. The sample carries some 2 million clones, about 95% recorded once. Germline CDR1 and CDR2: MNHEY and SVGAGI. V trimming: 7 bases; J trimming: 4 bases; junction bases outside the gene matches: 5. The CDR3 contains 13 residues. The source material was naive CD8+ T cells sorted from blood. This chain links TRBV6-5 with TRBJ2-7; 9 bases line up with TRBD1. The receptor's source is a man aged 18 to 30 in good health. CDR3 in amino acids: CASMGQGNYEQYF. CDR3 in DNA: TGTGCCAGCATGGGACAGGGTAATTACGAGCAGTACTTC.